This is a list of T cell receptor beta chains from one sample in a study of Ad26.COV2.S vaccination and SARS-CoV-2 variants. TCRdb's copy holds only in-frame clones and misses some; the assay was immunoSEQ multiplex PCR. The sample lists 300,000 to 400,000 clones; around 83% were seen once. The sample was peripheral blood, taken in a trial of Ad26.COV2.S vaccine versus placebo. The source is a person aged 18-60 years who received the Ad26.COV2.S COVID-19 vaccine or a placebo. CDR3s include the opening cysteine and the closing phenylalanine or tryptophan. The D gene is left open where the match is weak. Clone size is shown for a subset of rows, as once, few, many or a class of expanded clone.

size	V	J	D	DNA	CDR3
-	TRBV4-1	TRBJ1-2	-	TGCGCCAGCAGCTCCCCTGCTGTGGGGCGTGGTGGCTACACCTTC	CASSSPAVGRGGYTF
-	TRBV6-8	TRBJ2-3	TRBD2	TGTGCCAGCAGTTACCTACTAGCGGGGGGGCCGGTTACGCAGTATTTT	CASSYLLAGGPVTQYF
-	TRBV6-2/TRBV6-3	TRBJ2-5	TRBD1	TGTGCCAGCAGTTACTCGACGGGACAGGGAGGAGAGACCCAGTACTTC	CASSYSTGQGGETQYF
-	TRBV6-1	TRBJ2-5	-	TGTGCCAGCAGTGAAGCTCGAGAGACCCAGTACTTC	CASSEARETQYF
-	TRBV11-2	TRBJ1-2	TRBD1	TGTGCCAGCAGCATACCCCTACAAGACAGGGCCGTCTATGGCTACACCTTC	CASSIPLQDRAVYGYTF
many	TRBV11-2	TRBJ1-2	-	TGTGCCAGCAGTAACTTACGGGGGACTTCTAACTATGGCTACACCTTC	CASSNLRGTSNYGYTF
-	TRBV4-3	TRBJ1-5	TRBD1	TGCGCCAGCAGCCAAGATGGACAGGGGGATCAGCCCCAGCATTTT	CASSQDGQGDQPQHF
-	TRBV5-1	TRBJ2-5	-	TGCGCCAGCAGCCTGGAGGGGTTTGGGTACCAAGAGACCCAGTACTTC	CASSLEGFGYQETQYF
-	TRBV5-4	TRBJ1-2	-	TGTGCCAGCAGCTCTTGGGGCGACTATGGCTACACCTTC	CASSSWGDYGYTF
-	TRBV5-6	TRBJ2-1	-	TGTGCCAGCAGCTTGGTCACCCATGAGCAGTTCTTC	CASSLVTHEQFF
-	TRBV6-6	TRBJ2-3	TRBD2	TGTGCCAGCAGTACACGACTAGCTTTAGATACGCAGTATTTT	CASSTRLALDTQYF
-	TRBV4-1	TRBJ1-6	TRBD1	TGCGCCAGCAGCCCCAGCCCCCCGGGACAGGGTTCTTCACCCCTCCACTTT	CASSPSPPGQGSSPLHF
-	TRBV2	TRBJ1-1	-	TGTGCCAGCAGTGAATGGACTGAAGCTTTCTTT	CASSEWTEAFF
-	TRBV5-1	TRBJ2-7	TRBD1	TGCGCCAGCAGCCCTCAAGGGACAGGAACCTACGAGCAGTACTTC	CASSPQGTGTYEQYF
-	TRBV18	TRBJ2-7	-	TGTGCCAGCTCACCCGATGATGCGGGCGAGCAGTACTTC	CASSPDDAGEQYF
few	TRBV9	TRBJ2-2	-	TGTGCCAGCAGTTCTAACGCGAACACCGGGGAGCTGTTTTTT	CASSSNANTGELFF
-	TRBV5-6	TRBJ2-5	TRBD1	TGTGCCAGCAGCCGTCCCACAGGGGAAGGGGAGACCCAGTACTTC	CASSRPTGEGETQYF
-	TRBV24-1	TRBJ2-5	TRBD1	TGTGCCACCAGTGCTTCTCCGGGACAGGGGGAAGAGACCCAGTACTTC	CATSASPGQGEETQYF
-	TRBV10-3	TRBJ1-6	-	TGTGCCATCACCAACTCCGATAATTCACCCCTCCACTTT	CAITNSDNSPLHF
-	TRBV6-2/TRBV6-3	TRBJ2-5	TRBD2	TGTGCCAGCAGCGCCAGGACTAGCGGGAACCAAGAGACCCAGTACTTC	CASSARTSGNQETQYF
-	TRBV6-1	TRBJ2-7	TRBD2	TGTGCCAGCAGTGAACAGCGGGGACCATACGAGCAGTACTTC	CASSEQRGPYEQYF
-	TRBV13	TRBJ2-1	TRBD1	TGTGCCAGCAGCTTAGAAGCCGGGACAGGGGTAAATGAGCAGTTCTTC	CASSLEAGTGVNEQFF
-	TRBV5-4	TRBJ2-1	TRBD2	TGTGCCAGCAGCTCACCCGAAGAGGGACTAGCGGGGTACAATGAGCAGTTCTTC	CASSSPEEGLAGYNEQFF
once	TRBV7-2	TRBJ1-5	-	TGTGCCAGCAGCTTAGGCAGGGGTGGAAATCAGCCCCAGCATTTT	CASSLGRGGNQPQHF
-	TRBV4-1	TRBJ1-1	TRBD1	TGCGCCAGCAGCCAGACAGGGAGGAACACTGAAGCTTTCTTT	CASSQTGRNTEAFF
-	TRBV15	TRBJ2-1	-	TGTGCCACCAGCAGAGGCGGGGCCTCCTACAATGAGCAGTTCTTC	CATSRGGASYNEQFF
-	TRBV6-6	TRBJ1-1	-	TGTGCCAGCAGTGGAGGGGAGGAAGCTTTCTTT	CASSGGEEAFF
-	TRBV28	TRBJ1-6	TRBD1	TGTGCCAGCAGGATCCTCCCGGGACAGGCAGACCTATATAATTCACCCCTCCACTTT	CASRILPGQADLYNSPLHF
-	TRBV4-1	TRBJ1-3	-	TGCGCCAGCAGCCCGGGGGTAGCCCGCTCTGGAAACACCATATATTTT	CASSPGVARSGNTIYF
-	TRBV28	TRBJ2-6	-	TGTGCCAGCACTTTAGGGGGGGCCTCTGGGGCCAACGTCCTGACTTTC	CASTLGGASGANVLTF
-	TRBV2	TRBJ2-4	-	TGTGCCAGCAGTAACCGGGACGCCGTTCAGTACTTC	CASSNRDAVQYF
-	TRBV2	TRBJ1-1	TRBD1	TGTGCCAGCAAAGACAGGGGCCGCACCACTGAAGCTTTCTTT	CASKDRGRTTEAFF
-	TRBV10-2	TRBJ2-3	-	TGCGCCAGCAGTATCACTGGGGGCGCAGATACGCAGTATTTT	CASSITGGADTQYF
-	TRBV2	TRBJ2-1	TRBD2	TGTGCCAGCAGACCCAGACTAGCGCAGAGCTCCTACAATGAGCAGTTCTTC	CASRPRLAQSSYNEQFF
-	TRBV4-3	TRBJ1-3	-	TGCGCCAGCAGCCAAGACAGACGTATCTCTGGAAACACCATATATTTT	CASSQDRRISGNTIYF
-	TRBV25-1	TRBJ2-1	TRBD2	TGTGCCAGCAGTGAAAGGGCGGGAGCGTTCAATGAGCAGTTCTTC	CASSERAGAFNEQFF
-	TRBV13	TRBJ1-4	-	TGTGCCAGCAGTCTCTTAGGGGGGACTAATGAAAAACTGTTTTTT	CASSLLGGTNEKLFF
-	TRBV5-1	TRBJ2-5	-	TGCGCCAGCAGCGAAGGACAGTTGTACCAAGAGACCCAGTACTTC	CASSEGQLYQETQYF
-	TRBV7-9	TRBJ2-1	TRBD2	TGTGCCAGCAATCGGGGACTAGGTGTTTACAATGAGCAGTTCTTC	CASNRGLGVYNEQFF
-	TRBV24-1	TRBJ1-2	-	TGTGCCACCAGTGATTTCTGGGGCTACACCTTC	CATSDFWGYTF
-	TRBV12-5	TRBJ2-2	-	TGTGCCACCCTAAGCCCCATAAGAGGGGCCGGGGAGCTGTTTTTT	CATLSPIRGAGELFF
-	TRBV9	TRBJ1-2	-	TGTGCCAGCAGCGTAACATTAGGGCAAAACTATGGCTACACCTTC	CASSVTLGQNYGYTF
-	TRBV6-5	TRBJ2-3	-	TGTGCCAGCATTACACCAAGCACAGATACGCAGTATTTT	CASITPSTDTQYF